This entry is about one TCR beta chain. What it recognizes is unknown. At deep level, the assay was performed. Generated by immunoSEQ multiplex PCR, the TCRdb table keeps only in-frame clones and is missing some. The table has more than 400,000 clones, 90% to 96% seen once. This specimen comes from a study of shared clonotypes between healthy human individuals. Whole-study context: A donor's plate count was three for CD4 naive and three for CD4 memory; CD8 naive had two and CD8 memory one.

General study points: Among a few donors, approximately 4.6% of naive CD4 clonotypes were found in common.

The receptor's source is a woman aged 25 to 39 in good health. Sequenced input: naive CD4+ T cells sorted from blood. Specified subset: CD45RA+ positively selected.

CDR3 amino acids: CASSLGSENTIYF. CDR3 sequence (DNA): TGTGCCAGCAGCTTAGGCAGTGAAAACACCATATATTTT. V is TRBV7-9 and J is TRBJ1-3; the D is unclear. CDR3 length: 13 amino acids. Trimming pared 1 base from V and 6 bases from J, leaving 7 bases between. Germline V gene lookup returns CDR1 SEHNR and CDR2 FQNEAQ (reference sequence).